A single sample gave rise to the 23 T cell receptor beta chains below, sequenced in a study of T-cell memory formation after mild COVID-19. TCRdb re-analysed the 5' RACE reads in MiXCR, keeping a single row per CDR3 protein. The sample contains fewer than 350,000 distinct CDR3 sequences, 15% to 20% of which appear only once. The material sequenced was PBMCs or a T cell subset sorted from them (not recorded which). These receptors all stem from a man in his late teens or twenties who had mild COVID-19 (a few samples of this study predate the infection). Cell type and time point are not known.

A few counts support this clonotype. The V and J genes are TRBV12-3 or TRBV12-4 and TRBJ2-7, with D possibly being TRBD1 (6 bases). V lost 5 bases, J lost 6 bases, and 8 bases lay in between. The CDR3 sequence is 11 residues long. The CDR3 is CASSNRVEQYF. Here the CDR3 DNA reads TGTGCCAGCAGTAACAGGGTCGAGCAGTACTTC.

This clonotype was seen at least ten times. V usage is TRBV6-6 and J usage is TRBJ1-1, with D uncertain. V was pared by 3 bases and J by 3 bases, with 8 bases between. The CDR3 contains 13 residues. The germline gives CDR1 MNHNY, CDR2 SVGAGI (reference sequence). The CDR3 protein is CASSYVPDTEAFF. As DNA, the CDR3 is TGTGCCAGCAGTTATGTGCCTGACACTGAAGCTTTCTTT.

This sequence joins TRBV5-1 and TRBJ2-7; 10 nucleotides match TRBD1. The germline gives CDR1 SGHRS, CDR2 YFSETQ. The V and J ends lost 7 bases and 4 bases, in that order; junction bases with no gene match: 8. The CDR3 runs 14 residues. The CDR3 DNA is TGCGCCAGCGCACATCCGGGACAGGGGTACGAGCAGTACTTC. Amino acid sequence: CASAHPGQGYEQYF.

There are a few counts of this clonotype. V is TRBV4-3 and J is TRBJ2-3; 10 bases are a match to TRBD2. The CDR3 runs to 15 residues. CDR1 LGHNA and CDR2 YSLEER come from the germline V gene. V lost 1 base, J lost 5 bases, and 3 bases stayed unmatched. CDR3 coding DNA: TGCGCCAGCAGCCAAGGGCCTAGCGGGGGAGATACGCAGTATTTT. It specifies CASSQGPSGGDTQYF.

There are a few counts of this clonotype. The genes are TRBV7-2 and TRBJ2-5; 7 nucleotides align to TRBD1. CDR1 and CDR2 (germline): SGHTA, FQGNSA. The length of the CDR3 is 15 residues. Germline trimming cut 5 bases from V and 2 bases from J; bases unmatched to any gene: 8. The CDR3: CASSPGDRKQETQYF. Written as DNA, the CDR3 is TGTGCCAGCAGCCCCGGGGACAGAAAACAAGAGACCCAGTACTTC. Filled out from reference TRBV7-2 and TRBJ2-5, the complete variable domain reads GAGVSQSPSNKVTEKGKDVELRCDPISGHTALYWYRQSLGQGLEFLIYFQGNSAPDKSGLPSDRFSAERTGGSVSTLTIQRTQQEDSAVYLCASSPGDRKQETQYFGPGTRLLVL.

This clonotype has more than one count but fewer than ten. The CDR3 sequence is CASSQDVGTFGSYNEQFF. In nucleotides, the CDR3 is TGCGCCAGCAGCCAAGACGTTGGGACCTTTGGGTCCTACAATGAGCAGTTCTTC. V gene TRBV4-3 combines with J gene TRBJ2-1; D is possibly TRBD1 or TRBD2 (5 bases each). V lost 0 bases, J lost 1 base, and 16 bases lay in between. CDR1 is LGHNA and CDR2 is YSLEER in the germline V gene. There are 18 residues in the CDR3.

The chain couples TRBV20-1 to TRBJ1-6; no clear D. The CDR3 covers 13 residues. CDR1 is DFQATT, CDR2 SNEGSKA, per germline (reference sequence). The V end was cut by 2 bases, the J end by 6 bases, with 8 bases between. The CDR3 sequence is CSARSFANSPLHF. The CDR3 DNA sequence: TGCAGTGCTAGATCTTTCGCTAATTCACCCCTCCACTTT.

The V and J genes are TRBV7-2 and TRBJ1-4, with a possible D match to TRBD1 (6 bases). In germline, CDR1 is SGHTA, CDR2 FQGNSA. The length of the CDR3 is 14 residues. V was pared by 3 bases and J by 3 bases, with 8 bases between. The CDR3 reads CASSLGASNEKLFF. The CDR3 region has the DNA TGTGCCAGCAGCTTGGGGGCGTCTAATGAAAAACTGTTTTTT.

This sequence joins TRBV14 and TRBJ1-2, with D unclear. V gave up 4 bases and J gave up 2 bases, with 11 bases separating them. Germline CDR1 and CDR2: SGHDN and FVKESK. The CDR3 consists of 14 residues. This CDR3 is CASSPSNTNYGYTF. DNA for the CDR3: TGTGCCAGCAGCCCCTCCAATACCAACTATGGCTACACCTTC.

The chain couples TRBV9 to TRBJ2-1; D might be TRBD1 (5 bases). CDR3 size: 15 residues. Looked up from germline, CDR1 is SGDLS and CDR2 is YYNGEE. The ends were cut back, 4 bases at V and 3 bases at J, with 14 bases in the middle. The CDR3 coding sequence is TGTGCCAGCAGCCCCCGGACACAATTCTACAATGAGCAGTTCTTC. Translating gives CASSPRTQFYNEQFF.

The V and J genes are TRBV4-3 and TRBJ2-1, with D possibly TRBD2 on 5 matching bases. This CDR3 has 15 amino acids. V lost 0 bases and J 8 bases, leaving 14 bases between the germline ends. Germline CDR1 reads LGHNA; CDR2 reads YSLEER. The CDR3 protein is CASSQEIGLRDEQFF. CDR3 nucleotides: TGCGCCAGCAGCCAAGAGATCGGCCTGAGGGATGAGCAGTTCTTC.

This clonotype was recorded only once. The genes are TRBV6-1 and TRBJ2-7; D is uncertain. Trimming shortened V by 3 bases and J by 5 bases, and 14 bases separated the two germline ends. Germline CDR1 MNHNS, CDR2 SASEGT. CDR3 size: 14 residues. The CDR3 DNA sequence: TGTGCCAGCAGTGAGGATGGAAGGATCGACGAGCAGTACTTC. It is translated as CASSEDGRIDEQYF.

The V and J genes are TRBV6-5 and TRBJ2-7; tentatively, D is TRBD1 (5 bases). The germline V and J ends were trimmed by 5 bases and 4 bases, with 18 bases remaining between them. The CDR3 runs to 15 residues. Germline loops: CDR1 MNHEY, CDR2 SVGAGI. Here the CDR3 reads CASSPRPWGVYEQYV. CDR3 bases: TGTGCCAGCAGTCCCCGTCCTTGGGGCGTGTACGAGCAGTACGTC.

This clonotype turned up a few times. The chain is built from TRBV7-2 and TRBJ2-7, with D possibly being TRBD1 (9 bases). Germline V gene sequence: CDR1 SGHTA, CDR2 FQGNSA. V shed 4 bases and J shed 3 bases, with 16 bases lying between them. The CDR3 length is 15 residues. The CDR3 sequence: CASSWAGGQGYEQYF. The CDR3 DNA reads TGTGCCAGCAGCTGGGCGGGGGGACAGGGCTACGAGCAGTACTTC.

J is TRBJ2-3 and V is TRBV6-5, with 8 bases lining up with TRBD2. V gave up 6 bases and J gave up 6 bases; unmatched junction bases: 8. Germline loops: CDR1 MNHEY, CDR2 SVGAGI. The CDR3 length is 14 residues. CDR3 residues: CASRPRGGPDTQYF. CDR3 bases: TGTGCCAGCAGGCCCCGGGGGGGCCCGGATACGCAGTATTTT.

The V and J genes are TRBV7-9 and TRBJ2-1; TRBD1 matches at 7 bases. Germline V gene data show CDR1 as SEHNR and CDR2 as FQNEAQ (reference sequence). The trim removed 1 base at V and 5 bases at J, leaving 5 bases unmatched. CDR3 length equals 15 residues. CDR3 DNA sequence: TGTGCCAGCAGCTTAGTTTTAAGGGGGCACAATGAGCAGTTCTTC. It yields the protein CASSLVLRGHNEQFF.

J is TRBJ2-3 and V is TRBV20-1, with D uncertain. Per germline, CDR1 DFQATT and CDR2 SNEGSKA (reference sequence). The CDR3 contains 13 residues. In nucleotides, the CDR3 is TGCAGAGCAGCCCGAGCTAGCACAGATACGCAGTATTTT. Protein product: CRAARASTDTQYF.

The genes are TRBV6-2 or TRBV6-3 and TRBJ2-7; 11 bases line up with TRBD1. Germline loops: CDR1 MNHEY, CDR2 SVGEGT. There are 14 residues in the CDR3. The J segment lost 6 bases and the V segment lost 2 bases, leaving 3 bases of the junction unmatched. The CDR3, as DNA: TGTGCCAGCAGTTACCAGGGGACAGGGGGCGAGCAGTACGTC. Translating gives CASSYQGTGGEQYV.

The rearrangement joins TRBV11-2 to TRBJ2-3; TRBD2 matches at 13 bases. Germline V CDR1 and CDR2: SGHAT, FQNNGV. The CDR3 runs 16 residues. V shed 4 bases and J 7 bases; nucleotides not matched to a gene: 8. The CDR3 coding sequence is TGTGCCAGCAGCTCGACTAGCGGGGGGTTGGGGAATACGCAGTATTTT. This encodes CASSSTSGGLGNTQYF. The full variable domain, with the rest looked up from reference TRBV11-2 and TRBJ2-3, is EAGVAQSPRYKIIEKRQSVAFWCNPISGHATLYWYQQILGQGPKLLIQFQNNGVVDDSQLPKDRFSAERLKGVDSTLKIQPAKLEDSAVYLCASSSTSGGLGNTQYFGPGTRLTVL.

This clonotype turned up a few times. The CDR3 DNA is TGCGCCAGCAGCTTGGACAGTCCCTACAATGAGCAGTTCTTC. It translates to CASSLDSPYNEQFF. The chain has TRBV5-1 and TRBJ2-1; D not resolved. Trimming shortened V by 0 bases and J by 2 bases, and 6 bases separated the two germline ends. The CDR3 spans 14 residues. Germline V gives CDR1 SGHRS, CDR2 YFSETQ.

Only a few counts were recorded for this clonotype. This CDR3 is CAISGTAVSGANVLTF. In DNA form, the CDR3 reads TGTGCCATCAGCGGGACAGCCGTCTCTGGGGCCAACGTCCTGACTTTC. The V gene is TRBV10-3, the J gene TRBJ2-6; 7 nucleotides agree with TRBD1. CDR3 length: 16 residues. CDR1 is ENHRY and CDR2 is SYGVKD in the germline V gene. After removal of 6 bases from V and 0 bases from J, the junction contained 5 bases not matched to a gene.

The chain joins TRBV29-1 to TRBJ2-5, with D uncertain. V was clipped by 6 bases and J by 4 bases, with 12 bases between them. The CDR3 runs to 12 residues. Germline assignment: CDR1 SQVTM and CDR2 ANQGSEA. This CDR3 is CSVITDVETQYF. The CDR3 DNA is TGCAGCGTCATCACGGACGTAGAGACCCAGTACTTC.

This clonotype was detected only a few times. J is TRBJ2-3 and V is TRBV10-3; the D call may be TRBD1 or TRBD2 (5 bases each). CDR3 length: 14 amino acids. V dropped 6 bases and J dropped 7 bases, with 17 bases sitting between them. Germline V gene sequence: CDR1 ENHRY, CDR2 SYGVKD. CDR3 protein: CAISPNVGTHTQYF. For the CDR3, the DNA is TGTGCCATCAGCCCGAATGTAGGGACCCATACGCAGTATTTT.